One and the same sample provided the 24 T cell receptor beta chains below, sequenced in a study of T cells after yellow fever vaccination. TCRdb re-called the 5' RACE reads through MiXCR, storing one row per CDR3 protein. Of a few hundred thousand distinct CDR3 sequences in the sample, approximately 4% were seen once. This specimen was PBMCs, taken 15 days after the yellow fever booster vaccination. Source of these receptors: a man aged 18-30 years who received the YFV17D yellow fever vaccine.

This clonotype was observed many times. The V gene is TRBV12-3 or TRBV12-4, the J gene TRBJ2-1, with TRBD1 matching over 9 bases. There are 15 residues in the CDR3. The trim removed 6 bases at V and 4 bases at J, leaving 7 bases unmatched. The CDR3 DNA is TGTGCCAGCAGGTCCGGGACAGGGACTTACAATGAGCAGTTCTTC. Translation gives CASRSGTGTYNEQFF.

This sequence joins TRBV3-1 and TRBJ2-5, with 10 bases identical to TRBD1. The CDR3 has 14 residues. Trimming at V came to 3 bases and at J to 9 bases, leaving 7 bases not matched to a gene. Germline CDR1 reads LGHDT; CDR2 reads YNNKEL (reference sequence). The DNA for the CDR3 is TGTGCCAGCAGCCAGACAGGGGGCGGGGGGTCCCAGTACTTC. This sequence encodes CASSQTGGGGSQYF.

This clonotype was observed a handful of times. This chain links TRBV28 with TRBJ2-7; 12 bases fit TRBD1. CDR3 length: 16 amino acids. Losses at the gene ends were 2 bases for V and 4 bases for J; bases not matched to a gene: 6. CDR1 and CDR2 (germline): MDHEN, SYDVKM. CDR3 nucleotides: TGTGCCAGCAGTTTAAGGGGGGGACAGGGGGCTTACGAGCAGTACGTC. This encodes CASSLRGGQGAYEQYV.

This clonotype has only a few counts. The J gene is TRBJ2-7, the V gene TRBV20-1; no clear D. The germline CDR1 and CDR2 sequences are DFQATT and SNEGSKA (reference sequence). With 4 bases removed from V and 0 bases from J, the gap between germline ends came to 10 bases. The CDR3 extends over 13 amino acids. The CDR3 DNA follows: TGCAGTGCTACTCAGGCGACCTCCTACGAGCAGTACTTC. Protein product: CSATQATSYEQYF.

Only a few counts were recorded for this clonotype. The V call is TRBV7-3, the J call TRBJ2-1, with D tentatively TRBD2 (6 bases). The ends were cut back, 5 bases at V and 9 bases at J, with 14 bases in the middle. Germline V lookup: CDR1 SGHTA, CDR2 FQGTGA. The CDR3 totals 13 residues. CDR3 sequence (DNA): TGTGCCAGCAGCCCTCAAGTGGGGGGTGAGCAGTTCTTC. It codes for CASSPQVGGEQFF.

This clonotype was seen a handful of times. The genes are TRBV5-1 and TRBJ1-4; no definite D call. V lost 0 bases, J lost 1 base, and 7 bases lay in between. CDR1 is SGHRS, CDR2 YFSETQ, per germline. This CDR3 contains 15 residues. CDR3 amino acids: CASSLEGKTNEKLFF. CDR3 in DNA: TGCGCCAGCAGCTTGGAAGGAAAAACTAATGAAAAACTGTTTTTT.

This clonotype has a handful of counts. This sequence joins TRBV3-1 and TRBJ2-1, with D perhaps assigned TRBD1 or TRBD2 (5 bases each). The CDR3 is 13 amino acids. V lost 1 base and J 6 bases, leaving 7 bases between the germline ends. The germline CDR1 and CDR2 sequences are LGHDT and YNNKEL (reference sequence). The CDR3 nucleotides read TGTGCCAGCAGCCAAGGGGACCTCAATGAGCAGTTCTTC. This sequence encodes CASSQGDLNEQFF.

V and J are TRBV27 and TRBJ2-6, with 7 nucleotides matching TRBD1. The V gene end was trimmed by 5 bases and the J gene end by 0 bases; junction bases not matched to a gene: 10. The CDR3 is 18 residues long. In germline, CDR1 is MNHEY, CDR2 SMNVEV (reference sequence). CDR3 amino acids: CASSPYLTGPSGANVLTF. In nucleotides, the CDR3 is TGTGCCAGCAGTCCCTACCTGACAGGGCCCTCTGGGGCCAACGTCCTGACTTTC.

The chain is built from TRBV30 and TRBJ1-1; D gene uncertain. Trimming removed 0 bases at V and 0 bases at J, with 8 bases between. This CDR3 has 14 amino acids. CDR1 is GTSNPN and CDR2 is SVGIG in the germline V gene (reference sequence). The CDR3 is CAWSVLGVNTEAFF. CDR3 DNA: TGTGCCTGGAGTGTACTTGGGGTGAACACTGAAGCTTTCTTT.

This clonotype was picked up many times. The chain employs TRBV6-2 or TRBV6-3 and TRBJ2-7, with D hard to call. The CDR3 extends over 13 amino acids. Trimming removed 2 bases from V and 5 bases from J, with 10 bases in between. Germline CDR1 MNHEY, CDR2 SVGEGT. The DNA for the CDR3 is TGTGCCAGCAGTTACGCGAGGCGGAACGAGCAGTACTTC. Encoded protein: CASSYARRNEQYF.

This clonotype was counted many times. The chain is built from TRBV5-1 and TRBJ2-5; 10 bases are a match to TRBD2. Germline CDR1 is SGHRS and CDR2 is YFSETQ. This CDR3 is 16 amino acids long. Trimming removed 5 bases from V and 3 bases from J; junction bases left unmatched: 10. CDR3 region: CASRLGLTSGEETQYF. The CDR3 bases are TGCGCCAGCAGACTTGGCCTTACTAGCGGGGAAGAGACCCAGTACTTC.

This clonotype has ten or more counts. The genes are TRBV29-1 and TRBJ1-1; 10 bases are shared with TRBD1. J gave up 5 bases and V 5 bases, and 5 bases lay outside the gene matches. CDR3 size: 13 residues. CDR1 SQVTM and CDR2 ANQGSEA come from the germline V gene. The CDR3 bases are TGCAGCGTTCCAGGACAGGGGGGGACTGAAGCTTTCTTT. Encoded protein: CSVPGQGGTEAFF.

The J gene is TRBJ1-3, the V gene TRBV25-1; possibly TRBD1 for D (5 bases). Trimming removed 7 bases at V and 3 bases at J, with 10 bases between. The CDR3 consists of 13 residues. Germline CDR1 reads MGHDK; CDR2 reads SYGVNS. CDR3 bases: TGTGCCAGCACCTGGGGGGGTGGAAACACCATATATTTT. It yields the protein CASTWGGGNTIYF.

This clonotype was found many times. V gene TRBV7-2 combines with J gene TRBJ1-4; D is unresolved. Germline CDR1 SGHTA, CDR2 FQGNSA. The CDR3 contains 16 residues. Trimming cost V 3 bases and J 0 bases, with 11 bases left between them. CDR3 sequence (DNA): TGTGCCAGCAGCTTGTTTAAGGGAGCAACTAATGAAAAACTGTTTTTT. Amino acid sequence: CASSLFKGATNEKLFF.

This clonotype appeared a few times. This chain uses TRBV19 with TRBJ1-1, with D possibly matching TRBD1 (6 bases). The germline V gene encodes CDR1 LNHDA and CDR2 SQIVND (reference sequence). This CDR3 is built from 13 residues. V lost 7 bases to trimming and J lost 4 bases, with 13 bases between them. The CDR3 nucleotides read TGTGCCAGTAAAAACAGGGAAGGCACTGAAGCTTTCTTT. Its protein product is CASKNREGTEAFF.

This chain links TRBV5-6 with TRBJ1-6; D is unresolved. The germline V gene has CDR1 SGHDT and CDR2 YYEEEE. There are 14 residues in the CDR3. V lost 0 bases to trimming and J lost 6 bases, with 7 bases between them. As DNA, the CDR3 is TGTGCCAGCAGCTTGGGCCTGGGTAATTCACCCCTCCACTTT. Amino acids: CASSLGLGNSPLHF.

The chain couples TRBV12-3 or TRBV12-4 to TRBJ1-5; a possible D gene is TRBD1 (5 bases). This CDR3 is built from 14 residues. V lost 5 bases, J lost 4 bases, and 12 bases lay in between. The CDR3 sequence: CASSPRAQNQPQHF. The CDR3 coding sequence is TGTGCCAGCAGTCCCAGGGCCCAAAATCAGCCCCAGCATTTT.

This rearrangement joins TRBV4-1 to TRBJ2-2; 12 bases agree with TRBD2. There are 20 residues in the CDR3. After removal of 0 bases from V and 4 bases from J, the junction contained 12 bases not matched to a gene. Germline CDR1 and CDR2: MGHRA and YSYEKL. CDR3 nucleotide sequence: TGCGCCAGCAGCCAAGATAGTAACCTAGCGGGGGGGCGGAGCACCGGGGAGCTGTTTTTT. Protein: CASSQDSNLAGGRSTGELFF.

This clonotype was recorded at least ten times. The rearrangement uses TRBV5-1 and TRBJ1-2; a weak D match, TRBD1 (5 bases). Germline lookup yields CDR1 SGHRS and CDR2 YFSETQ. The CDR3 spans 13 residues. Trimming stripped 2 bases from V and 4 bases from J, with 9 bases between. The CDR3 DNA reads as TGCGCCAGCAGCTTCGGGGGAGTCTATGGCTACACCTTC. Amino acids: CASSFGGVYGYTF.

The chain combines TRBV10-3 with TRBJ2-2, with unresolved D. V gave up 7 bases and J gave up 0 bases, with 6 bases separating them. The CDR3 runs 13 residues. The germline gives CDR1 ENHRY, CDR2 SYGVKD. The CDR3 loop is CAITGSNTGELFF. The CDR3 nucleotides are TGTGCCATCACAGGATCGAACACCGGGGAGCTGTTTTTT.

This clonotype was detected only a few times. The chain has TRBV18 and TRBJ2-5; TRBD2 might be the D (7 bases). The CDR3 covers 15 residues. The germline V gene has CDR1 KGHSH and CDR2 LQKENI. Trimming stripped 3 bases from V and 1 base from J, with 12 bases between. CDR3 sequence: CASSPKGGPQETQYF. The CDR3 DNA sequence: TGTGCCAGCTCACCCAAGGGGGGGCCCCAAGAGACCCAGTACTTC.

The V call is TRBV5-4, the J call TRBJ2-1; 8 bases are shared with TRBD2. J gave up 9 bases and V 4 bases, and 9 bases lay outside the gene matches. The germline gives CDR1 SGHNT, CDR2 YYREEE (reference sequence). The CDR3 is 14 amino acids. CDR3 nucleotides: TGTGCCAGCAGCCTCCGGAGCGGGGGCGGTGAGCAGTTCTTC. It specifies CASSLRSGGGEQFF.

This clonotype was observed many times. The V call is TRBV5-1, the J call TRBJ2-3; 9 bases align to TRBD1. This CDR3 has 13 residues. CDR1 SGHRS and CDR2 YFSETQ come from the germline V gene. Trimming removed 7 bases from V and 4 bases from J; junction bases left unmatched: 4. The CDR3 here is CASGTGQADTQYF. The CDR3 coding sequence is TGCGCCAGCGGGACAGGGCAGGCAGATACGCAGTATTTT.

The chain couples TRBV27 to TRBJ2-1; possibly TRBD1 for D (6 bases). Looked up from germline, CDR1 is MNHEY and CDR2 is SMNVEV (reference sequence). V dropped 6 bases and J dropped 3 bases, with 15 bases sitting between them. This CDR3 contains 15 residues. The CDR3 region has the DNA TGTGCCAGCAGGGTCCTGGGGGCCGTCTACAATGAGCAGTTCTTC. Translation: CASRVLGAVYNEQFF.